A single sample gave rise to the 12 T cell receptor beta chains below, sequenced in a study of T-cell memory formation after mild COVID-19. Each CDR3 protein gets one entry after TCRdb re-called the 5' RACE reads with MiXCR. This sample has 300,000 to 400,000 distinct CDR3 sequences, with 13% to 15% found just once. Input material: PBMCs or a T cell subset sorted from them (not recorded which). These receptors were obtained from a man between 18 and 29 years old who had mild COVID-19 (a few samples of this study predate the infection). Cell type and time point are not known.

This clonotype appeared a few times. The chain uses TRBV5-4 and TRBJ1-2; 12 nucleotides line up with TRBD1. CDR1 and CDR2 (germline): SGHNT, YYREEE (reference sequence). This CDR3 region has 13 residues. The junction had 7 bases not matched to a gene; V was cut back by 5 bases and J by 11 bases. The CDR3 DNA follows: TGTGCCAGCAGATCCGGGACAGGGGGCGCATACACCTTC. Its translation: CASRSGTGGAYTF.

This clonotype was observed a handful of times. The chain has TRBV12-3 or TRBV12-4 and TRBJ2-4; 10 positions match TRBD1. The CDR3 sequence is 20 residues long. The J segment lost 0 bases and the V segment lost 3 bases, leaving 14 bases of the junction unmatched. CDR3 nucleotides: TGTGCCAGCAGTTTTGGGACAGGGGATTATAGGTCCGTAGCCAAAAACATTCAGTACTTC. It is translated as CASSFGTGDYRSVAKNIQYF.

The sample holds a few counts of this clonotype. The V gene is TRBV6-5, the J gene TRBJ2-1; TRBD2 is a possible D gene (6 bases). V was pared by 2 bases and J by 6 bases, with 8 bases between. Per germline, CDR1 MNHEY and CDR2 SVGAGI. The CDR3 extends over 13 amino acids. Written as DNA, the CDR3 is TGTGCCAGCAGTTACGGACTAAGCAATGAGCAGTTCTTC. Its protein product is CASSYGLSNEQFF.

This clonotype was seen more than once but under ten times. The rearrangement links TRBV20-1 to TRBJ1-3, with 7 bases matching TRBD1. The trim removed 4 bases at V and 4 bases at J, leaving 1 base unmatched. Looked up from germline, CDR1 is DFQATT and CDR2 is SNEGSKA (reference sequence). This CDR3 is built from 12 residues. The CDR3 bases are TGCAGTGCTATGACAGGGGGAAACACCATATATTTT. Translated: CSAMTGGNTIYF.

This sequence joins TRBV7-8 and TRBJ1-1; tentative D call: TRBD1 (6 bases). This CDR3 contains 18 residues. V was pared by 1 base and J by 0 bases, with 18 bases between. The germline gives CDR1 SGHVS, CDR2 FQNEAQ. In DNA, the CDR3 is TGTGCCAGCAGCTTAGTAGGGGGAGTCGGGGGGATGAACACTGAAGCTTTCTTT. Translating gives CASSLVGGVGGMNTEAFF.

This clonotype was observed a handful of times. This chain uses TRBV5-1 with TRBJ2-1; unclear D gene. The V end lost 4 bases, the J end lost 8 bases, and 16 bases lay between the germline ends. The CDR3 contains 14 residues. Per the germline V gene, CDR1 is SGHRS and CDR2 is YFSETQ. The CDR3 DNA reads TGCGCCAGCAGCCTGGGTGCGGCCTTCGATGAGCAGTTCTTC. Its translation is CASSLGAAFDEQFF.

This clonotype was seen more than once but under ten times. The V call is TRBV5-1, the J call TRBJ1-4; D call uncertain. Per germline, CDR1 SGHRS and CDR2 YFSETQ. Trimming stripped 1 base from V and 0 bases from J, with 7 bases between. This CDR3 contains 15 residues. The CDR3 DNA sequence: TGCGCCAGCAGCTTGACAGTTGCAACTAATGAAAAACTGTTTTTT. Translating it yields CASSLTVATNEKLFF.

In its sample, this clonotype was seen many times. The chain links TRBV7-2 to TRBJ2-1, with 10 bases that match TRBD2. Germline lookup yields CDR1 SGHTA and CDR2 FQGNSA. J was trimmed by 5 bases and V by 6 bases; bases with no gene match: 7. This CDR3 is 15 amino acids long. The CDR3 sequence is CASRLLAGDNNEQFF. DNA for the CDR3: TGTGCCAGCAGGTTGCTAGCGGGGGACAACAATGAGCAGTTCTTC.

This clonotype was found a few times. The CDR3, as DNA: TGTGCCAGCAAAGGAAGCGGGGGGTACGAGCAGTACGTC. Encoded protein: CASKGSGGYEQYV. The chain carries TRBV28 and TRBJ2-7, with 9 bases matching TRBD2. V lost 7 bases to trimming and J lost 4 bases; unmatched junction nucleotides: 5. The germline V gene encodes CDR1 MDHEN and CDR2 SYDVKM. This CDR3 spans 13 amino acids.

The sample holds a few counts of this clonotype. The V call is TRBV10-1, the J call TRBJ2-7; D unresolved. CDR3 length: 12 amino acids. CDR1 WNHNN and CDR2 SYGVQD come from the germline V gene (reference sequence). V dropped 3 bases and J dropped 6 bases, with 9 bases sitting between them. This CDR3 reads CASSDTRIEQYF. The CDR3, as DNA: TGCGCCAGCAGTGATACCAGGATCGAGCAGTACTTC.

The CDR3 coding sequence is TGTGCCAGCAGCTTAGGACAGAGGAGGTTTCGGGAGACCCAGTACTTC. Protein product: CASSLGQRRFRETQYF. J is TRBJ2-5 and V is TRBV7-2; D tentatively reads TRBD1 or TRBD2 (5 bases each). Trimming shortened V by 1 base and J by 5 bases, and 17 bases separated the two germline ends. Germline CDR1 reads SGHTA; CDR2 reads FQGNSA. The CDR3 totals 16 residues.

This clonotype was seen more than once but under ten times. V and J are TRBV28 and TRBJ1-1; D remains unclear. Germline V lookup: CDR1 MDHEN, CDR2 SYDVKM. Trimming removed 2 bases at V and 3 bases at J, with 10 bases between. The CDR3 contains 14 residues. The CDR3 region is CASSLATPDTEAFF. The CDR3 bases are TGTGCCAGCAGTTTAGCGACACCCGACACTGAAGCTTTCTTT.